The rows below give T cell receptor beta chains drawn from one sample of a study of a mutant IDH1 vaccine in newly diagnosed glioma. The protocol was immunoSEQ multiplex PCR, while the TCRdb copy is restricted to in-frame clones and leaves out a portion. The sample gives fewer than 85,000 clones, about 86% of which show up once; 2.9% is in the top ten. Sequences were derived from PBMCs, sampled from a glioma patient treated with radiotherapy, temozolomide or both. The source of these receptors is a man aged 25 to 40 with glioma. CDR3s include the opening cysteine and the closing phenylalanine or tryptophan. D genes are given only for firm matches. The size entry is marked missing in some rows and otherwise reads once, few, many or a size class.

>TRBV5-1|NA|TRBJ1-1|NA
CASSRRSGNTEAFF
TGCGCCAGCAGCCGTCGGTCGGGGAACACTGAAGCTTTCTTT
>TRBV11-1|NA|TRBJ1-2|NA
CASSRHGTQANYGYTF
TGTGCCAGCAGTCGCCACGGGACCCAAGCTAACTATGGCTACACCTTC
>TRBV2|TRBD2|TRBJ2-1|NA
CASSGVLAGYYNEQFF
TGTGCCAGCAGTGGGGTACTAGCGGGGTACTACAATGAGCAGTTCTTC
>TRBV5-1|TRBD1|TRBJ2-2|NA
CASSSWTGGRTGELFF
TGCGCCAGCAGCTCATGGACAGGGGGGCGTACCGGGGAGCTGTTTTTT
>TRBV4-1|NA|TRBJ2-7|NA
CASSQQASWSSYEQYF
TGCGCCAGCAGCCAGCAGGCTAGCTGGAGCTCCTACGAGCAGTACTTC
>TRBV7-8|TRBD2|TRBJ2-3|NA
CASSYSAQRGEEVTQYF
TGTGCCAGCAGTTACTCGGCGCAGCGGGGCGAGGAGGTTACGCAGTATTTT
>TRBV6-5|NA|TRBJ2-7|NA
CASSLLGGTPSYEQYF
TGTGCCAGCAGTTTGCTCGGAGGGACACCGTCCTACGAGCAGTACTTC
>TRBV27|NA|TRBJ2-5|NA
CASNERAGETQYF
TGTGCCAGCAACGAGAGGGCGGGAGAGACCCAGTACTTC
>TRBV19|TRBD1|TRBJ2-7|NA
CASSIFDRGTYEQYF
TGTGCCAGTAGTATTTTCGACAGGGGTACCTACGAGCAGTACTTC
>TRBV29-1|NA|TRBJ1-2|NA
CSVYTGSYTF
TGCAGCGTTTATACAGGGAGCTACACCTTC
>TRBV7-8|NA|TRBJ1-2|NA
CASSPGRPNYGYTF
TGTGCCAGCAGCCCCGGACGTCCTAACTATGGCTACACCTTC
>TRBV15|NA|TRBJ2-7|NA
CATSRDRSQRYEQYF
TGTGCCACCAGCAGAGATCGATCGCAGCGATACGAGCAGTACTTC
>TRBV2|NA|TRBJ2-7|NA
CASQPAGPGDEQYF
TGTGCCAGCCAGCCGGCGGGGCCTGGGGACGAGCAGTACTTC
>TRBV2|NA|TRBJ2-7|NA
CASIEGGAPYEQYF
TGTGCCAGCATCGAGGGGGGGGCCCCCTACGAGCAGTACTTC
>TRBV15|TRBD1|TRBJ2-4|NA
CATSPGGSDENIQYF
TGTGCCACCAGCCCAGGGGGCTCGGACGAAAACATTCAGTACTTC
>TRBV6-6|NA|TRBJ1-1|NA
CASSPLAVGGTEAFF
TGTGCCAGCAGTCCTCTGGCGGTGGGAGGCACTGAAGCTTTCTTT
>TRBV6-5|NA|TRBJ1-1|NA
CASSPSTKAFF
TGTGCCAGCAGCCCCTCGACGAAAGCTTTCTTT
>TRBV9|NA|TRBJ1-1|few
CASSVTVNTEAFF
TGTGCCAGCAGCGTCACAGTGAACACTGAAGCTTTCTTT
>TRBV7-9|NA|TRBJ1-2|NA
CASSLLLSGYTF
TGTGCCAGCAGCTTGCTTCTCTCTGGCTACACCTTC
>TRBV2|NA|TRBJ2-5|NA
CASSEPQGGWETQYF
TGTGCCAGCAGTGAACCGCAGGGGGGTTGGGAGACCCAGTACTTC
>TRBV5-6|TRBD1|TRBJ2-2|once
CASSVDRAGAGELFF
TGTGCCAGCAGCGTGGACAGGGCTGGTGCCGGGGAGCTGTTTTTT
>TRBV5-1|NA|TRBJ2-1|NA
CASSLGSYNEQFF
TGCGCCAGCAGCTTAGGCTCCTACAATGAGCAGTTCTTC
>TRBV5-1|TRBD1|TRBJ2-1|NA
CASSSLGQVSYNEQFF
TGCGCCAGCAGCTCTTTGGGACAGGTTAGCTACAATGAGCAGTTCTTC
>TRBV5-4|NA|TRBJ2-2|NA
CASSLDLSGSNTGELFF
TGTGCCAGCAGCTTAGACCTTAGCGGATCGAACACCGGGGAGCTGTTTTTT
>TRBV6-5|NA|TRBJ2-7|NA
CASSYSWQGVVYEQYF
TGTGCCAGCAGTTACTCTTGGCAGGGAGTCGTCTACGAGCAGTACTTC
>TRBV11-2|NA|TRBJ2-7|NA
CASSLDATTLSEQYF
TGTGCCAGCAGCTTAGATGCAACCACACTCTCCGAGCAGTACTTC
>TRBV5-1|NA|TRBJ1-3|NA
CASSLDGSTWRGLGNTIYF
TGCGCCAGCAGCTTGGATGGCTCTACATGGCGGGGGCTTGGAAACACCATATATTTT
>TRBV5-6|TRBD1|TRBJ1-4|NA
CASSHNRGTGALGREKLFF
TGTGCCAGCAGTCATAACCGCGGGACAGGGGCCCTAGGAAGGGAAAAACTGTTTTTT
>TRBV4-1|TRBD2|TRBJ2-5|NA
CASSQLPGTSGAQETQYF
TGCGCCAGCAGCCAATTACCAGGGACTAGCGGGGCCCAAGAGACCCAGTACTTC